Following are 12 T cell receptor beta chains from one sample sequenced in a study of T-cell memory formation after mild COVID-19 (dated by TCRdb to the early 2020s). The library came from 5' RACE. Reads for this sample came from an Illumina NovaSeq 6000. The public reads were reprocessed in TCRdb via fastp at Q25 and MiXCR, keeping in-frame beta chains. Rows with one shared CDR3 protein collapse into an entry with the most common genes and DNA. The sample table holds approximately 560,000 distinct CDR3 sequences, of which roughly a sixth were seen once. Together, the top ten hold roughly 8.2% of the sample. The sequenced sample consisted of PBMCs or a T cell subset sorted from them (not recorded which). The origin of the receptors is an adult woman who had mild COVID-19 (a few samples of this study predate the infection). The sample titles of this study are shuffled in the database, so cell type and time point are left out; the donor was told from shared clones.

The chain recombines TRBV12-3 or TRBV12-4 with TRBJ2-5, with a possible D match to TRBD2 (6 bases). This CDR3 spans 13 amino acids. Trimming pared 5 bases from V and 2 bases from J, leaving 9 bases between. CDR3 residues: CASSASGQETQYF. The CDR3 bases are TGTGCCAGCAGTGCGAGCGGGCAAGAGACCCAGTACTTC.

The V call is TRBV3-1, the J call TRBJ1-1; maybe TRBD1 (5 bases). The CDR3 has 16 amino acids. Trimming stripped 1 base from V and 5 bases from J, with 17 bases between. The germline gives CDR1 LGHDT, CDR2 YNNKEL (reference sequence). In DNA, the CDR3 is TGTGCCAGCAGCCAAGGCTGGGGCCTACTAAAGACTGAAGCTTTCTTT. Encoded protein: CASSQGWGLLKTEAFF.

The chain combines TRBV11-2 with TRBJ2-1, with 7 bases fitting TRBD2. Trimming at V came to 5 bases and at J to 3 bases, leaving 7 bases not matched to a gene. There are 15 residues in the CDR3. CDR1 and CDR2 (germline): SGHAT, FQNNGV. CDR3 DNA: TGTGCCAGCAGCCCCCTCCGGGGGGTCTACAATGAGCAGTTCTTC. It specifies CASSPLRGVYNEQFF.

This clonotype was seen more than once but under ten times. CDR3 loop: CSVSRDMNTEAFF. CDR3 DNA: TGCAGCGTTAGCAGGGACATGAACACTGAAGCTTTCTTT. V and J are TRBV29-1 and TRBJ1-1; a weak D match, TRBD1 (6 bases). This CDR3 comprises 13 residues. CDR1 is SQVTM and CDR2 is ANQGSEA in the germline V gene. The V end lost 5 bases, the J end lost 0 bases, and 10 bases lay between the germline ends.

This clonotype turned up a few times. V and J are TRBV6-5 and TRBJ1-3; D unresolved. CDR3 length: 13 residues. The V and J ends lost 6 bases and 7 bases respectively, with 13 bases between them. Germline CDR1 is MNHEY and CDR2 is SVGAGI. The CDR3 nucleotides are TGTGCCAGCAGACAGATCGCGGCGAACACCATATATTTT. Its translation is CASRQIAANTIYF.

This chain connects TRBV6-2 or TRBV6-3 to TRBJ2-7; 14 nucleotides match TRBD2. Germline-derived CDR1 and CDR2 are MNHEY and SVGEGT. The CDR3 is 17 amino acids. With V trimmed by 2 bases and J by 3 bases, 6 bases remained unmatched. The CDR3 region has the DNA TGTGCCAGCAGTTACCCGGGGACTAGCGGGAGACTCTACGAGCAGTACTTC. Residues: CASSYPGTSGRLYEQYF.

In this sample, this clonotype turned up a few times. The chain recombines TRBV15 with TRBJ2-1; D might be TRBD1 (6 bases). The CDR3 loop spans 14 amino acids. Germline assignment: CDR1 LNHNV and CDR2 YYDKDF (reference sequence). Trimming took 8 bases from V and 9 from J, leaving 20 bases between them. The CDR3 loop reads CATGYFGQIGEQFF. CDR3 in DNA: TGTGCCACCGGATACTTCGGACAGATAGGTGAGCAGTTCTTC. Complete variable domain (other parts from reference TRBV15 and TRBJ2-1): DAMVIQNPRYQVTQFGKPVTLSCSQTLNHNVMYWYQQKSSQAPKLLFHYYDKDFNNEADTPDNFQSRRPNTSFCFLDIRSPGLGDTAMYLCATGYFGQIGEQFFGPGTRLTVL.

The rearrangement links TRBV4-3 to TRBJ2-5; 7 bases align to TRBD1. Germline V gene data show CDR1 as LGHNA and CDR2 as YSLEER. This CDR3 is built from 15 residues. J gave up 4 bases and V 1 base, and 6 bases lay outside the gene matches. The CDR3 sequence: CASSQGSGGGETQYF. The CDR3 DNA reads as TGCGCCAGCAGCCAAGGATCAGGGGGTGGAGAGACCCAGTACTTC.

This clonotype was observed a handful of times. One end of the junction is discordant with germline, which a read error may explain. The chain is built from TRBV5-1 and TRBJ2-2; 7 bases agree with TRBD1. The CDR3 sequence is 14 residues long. Germline CDR1 and CDR2: SGHRS and YFSETQ. The CDR3 sequence: CASRLDRNTGELFF. CDR3 nucleotide sequence: TGCGCCAGCAGGTTGGACAGGAATACCGGGGAGCTGTTTTTT.

The chain couples TRBV21-1 to TRBJ2-7; the DNA was not used to check the table's D call, TRBD1. TRBV21-1 is marked as a pseudogene. This CDR3 is built from 16 residues. The CDR3 loop is CASSKDRTGDRYEQYF. CDR3 in DNA: TGTGCCAGCAGCAAAGACAGGACAGGGGATAGGTACGAGCAGTACTTC.

The genes are TRBV7-9 and TRBJ2-5, with D possibly matching TRBD1 (5 bases). With 5 bases removed from V and 5 bases from J, the gap between germline ends came to 18 bases. From germline, CDR1 is SEHNR and CDR2 FQNEAQ (reference sequence). The CDR3 has 15 amino acids. The CDR3 spells CASSGAGRARETQYF. The CDR3 DNA reads as TGTGCCAGCAGCGGGGCCGGCAGGGCGAGGGAGACCCAGTACTTC.

This rearrangement joins TRBV4-3 to TRBJ2-7, with D unclear. The CDR3 loop spans 14 amino acids. V was trimmed by 1 base and J by 4 bases, leaving 11 bases between them. The V gene's germline CDR1 is LGHNA and CDR2 YSLEER. CDR3 DNA: TGCGCCAGCAGCCAAGGTGGGGTTGGGTACGAGCAGTACTTC. It yields the protein CASSQGGVGYEQYF.